This T cell receptor (beta chain) emerged from a study of PD-1 blockade in classical Hodgkin lymphoma. With 4 bases removed from V and 7 bases from J, the gap between germline ends came to 14 bases. The CDR3 contains 14 residues. CDR1 is SGHKS, CDR2 YYEKEE, per germline (reference sequence). Profiling relied on immunoSEQ multiplex PCR, and the TCRdb table lists in-frame clones only, not all of them. The table lists roughly 60,000 clones, around 94% of them singletons. Sample time point: cycle 4 day 1 (C4D1), after five to seven weeks of nivolumab. Relapses following autologous stem cell transplantation were seen in all patients, with brentuximab vedotin exposure varying.

The sequencing used peripheral blood mononuclear cells (PBMCs), collected before the fourth cycle of nivolumab. V gene TRBV5-5 combines with J gene TRBJ1-4, with D hard to call. The TCR sequence derives from a human donor with classical Hodgkin lymphoma. CDR3 loop: CASSTRMPFEKLFF. The CDR3 nucleotides read TGTGCCAGCAGCACCAGGATGCCGTTTGAAAAACTGTTTTTT.